The 29 T cell receptor beta chains below come from one sample, sequenced in a study of blood T cell repertoires in COVID-19. Assay: immunoSEQ multiplex PCR; the TCRdb copy retains only in-frame clones and omits some. Here the sample spans about 200,000 clones, roughly 80% being singletons. Sequencing was performed on peripheral blood. All receptors derive from a man aged 50-60 years who had recovered from COVID-19.

V and J are TRBV30 and TRBJ1-2; 12 bases map to TRBD1. Germline trimming cut 0 bases from V and 8 bases from J; bases unmatched to any gene: 7. This CDR3 is built from 15 residues. The V gene's germline CDR1 is GTSNPN and CDR2 SVGIG (reference sequence). The CDR3: CAWSVLGTGGVGYTF. CDR3 nucleotide sequence: TGTGCCTGGAGTGTACTAGGGACAGGGGGCGTCGGCTACACCTTC.

The rearrangement uses TRBV20-1 and TRBJ2-7; no reliable D call. Looked up from germline, CDR1 is DFQATT and CDR2 is SNEGSKA (reference sequence). The CDR3 has 11 amino acids. With 7 bases removed from V and 4 bases from J, the gap between germline ends came to 11 bases. This CDR3 is CSGGDVYEQYF. The DNA for the CDR3 is TGCAGTGGAGGTGACGTTTACGAGCAGTACTTC.

The V call is TRBV4-2, the J call TRBJ2-1; 12 nucleotides match TRBD1. The CDR3 length is 17 residues. J gave up 9 bases and V 0 bases, and 9 bases lay outside the gene matches. CDR1 is LGHNA and CDR2 is YNFKEQ in the germline V gene. This chain's CDR3 is CASSQDLMGQGASEQFF. In DNA form, the CDR3 reads TGTGCCAGCAGCCAAGATTTAATGGGACAGGGGGCGAGTGAGCAGTTCTTC.

The gene calls are TRBV29-1 and TRBJ2-1; 12 bases are shared with TRBD2. The CDR3 consists of 15 residues. With 6 bases clipped from V and 4 bases from J, the junction kept 7 bases outside the gene matches. CDR1 and CDR2 (germline): SQVTM, ANQGSEA. The CDR3 is CSVGPGTSGYNEQFF. The DNA of the CDR3 is TGCAGCGTGGGACCCGGGACTAGCGGGTACAATGAGCAGTTCTTC.

The chain recombines TRBV30 with TRBJ2-5, with TRBD2 matching 7 bases. The CDR3 contains 16 residues. The germline gives CDR1 GTSNPN, CDR2 SVGIG (reference sequence). Trimming took 5 bases from V and 4 from J; bases not matched to a gene: 16. Written as DNA, the CDR3 is TGTGCCTGGGGCGATAGGGTGAGGGGCGGGGGAGAGACCCAGTACTTC. It yields the protein CAWGDRVRGGGETQYF.

The chain couples TRBV2 to TRBJ2-3; D is uncertain. Per germline, CDR1 SNHLY and CDR2 FYNNEI. V lost 7 bases and J 5 bases, leaving 7 bases between the germline ends. The CDR3 is made up of 11 amino acids. The chain's CDR3 is CASTVRDTQYF. The CDR3 region has the DNA TGTGCCAGCACTGTCAGAGATACGCAGTATTTT.

DNA for the CDR3: TGTGCCAGCAGCATTGGCCACGCAAACACTGAAGCTTTCTTT. This sequence encodes CASSIGHANTEAFF. This sequence joins TRBV5-8 and TRBJ1-1; no clear D. Trimming shortened V by 4 bases and J by 2 bases, and 12 bases separated the two germline ends. The CDR3 totals 14 residues. Germline-derived CDR1 and CDR2 are SGHTS and YDEGEE.

The chain links TRBV19 to TRBJ1-5, with D perhaps TRBD1 (6 bases). The CDR3 runs to 16 residues. The ends were cut back, 5 bases at V and 2 bases at J, with 16 bases in the middle. The germline gives CDR1 LNHDA, CDR2 SQIVND (reference sequence). This CDR3 reads CASSGQGPPGNQPQHF. As DNA, the CDR3 is TGTGCCAGTAGTGGGCAGGGGCCCCCCGGCAATCAGCCCCAGCATTTT.

This chain joins TRBV24-1 and TRBJ2-5; D possibly corresponds to TRBD1 (6 bases). Looked up from germline, CDR1 is KGHDR and CDR2 is SFDVKD. The length of the CDR3 is 16 residues. V was clipped by 3 bases and J by 1 base, with 14 bases between them. The CDR3 DNA reads as TGTGCCACCAGTGATATGACAACAGGGCTCCAAGAGACCCAGTACTTC. Protein product: CATSDMTTGLQETQYF.

This clone was counted a few times. The V and J genes are TRBV13 and TRBJ2-1; 15 bases line up with TRBD2. The CDR3 loop spans 18 amino acids. Germline CDR1 PRHDT, CDR2 FYEKMQ (reference sequence). The V segment lost 7 bases and the J segment 8 bases; nucleotides outside the gene matches: 15. CDR3 sequence: CASTEMGLAGGGPDEQFF. In DNA, the CDR3 is TGTGCCAGCACCGAAATGGGACTAGCGGGGGGCGGGCCCGATGAGCAGTTCTTC.

The rearrangement links TRBV2 to TRBJ1-3; D is undetermined. Between the trimmed V and J ends, which lost 2 bases and 8 bases, there was a span of 13 bases. The germline V gene has CDR1 SNHLY and CDR2 FYNNEI. This CDR3 has 14 residues. This chain's CDR3 is CASSESWQIYTIYF. CDR3 coding DNA: TGTGCCAGCAGTGAAAGTTGGCAAATTTACACCATATATTTT. The variable domain in full, with the rest retrieved from reference TRBV2 and TRBJ1-3, is EPEVTQTPSHQVTQMGQEVILRCVPISNHLYFYWYRQILGQKVEFLVSFYNNEISEKSEIFDDQFSVERPDGSNFTLKIRSTKLEDSAMYFCASSESWQIYTIYFGEGSWLTVV.

The chain has TRBV3-1 (or the pseudogene TRBV3-2) and TRBJ2-6; 8 bases map to TRBD1. CDR3 length: 17 amino acids. Germline V lookup: CDR1 LGHDT, CDR2 YNNKEL (reference sequence). J lost 0 bases, V lost 3 bases, and 4 bases had no gene match. The CDR3 region is CASSHWTGNSGANVLTF. In nucleotides, the CDR3 is TGTGCCAGCAGCCATTGGACAGGGAACTCTGGGGCCAACGTCCTGACTTTC.

The chain recombines TRBV11-3 with TRBJ2-5, with D possibly being TRBD2 (6 bases). Trimming cost V 1 base and J 5 bases, with 14 bases left between them. The germline V gene encodes CDR1 SGHNT and CDR2 YENEEA. CDR3 length: 15 amino acids. CDR3 coding DNA: TGTGCCAGCAGCTTAGGGCAGCGGGTATCCGAGACCCAGTACTTC. Amino acid sequence: CASSLGQRVSETQYF. The full variable domain, rest sourced from reference TRBV11-3 and TRBJ2-5, is EAGVVQSPRYKIIEKKQPVAFWCNPISGHNTLYWYLQNLGQGPELLIRYENEEAVDDSQLPKDRFSAERLKGVDSTLKIQPAELGDSAVYLCASSLGQRVSETQYFGPGTRLLVL.

This clone was counted only a few times. This chain links TRBV7-9 with TRBJ2-3; 9 bases are a match to TRBD2. The germline CDR1 and CDR2 sequences are SEHNR and FQNEAQ (reference sequence). With V trimmed by 5 bases and J by 1 base, 7 bases remained unmatched. This CDR3 is 16 amino acids long. CDR3 residues: CASSRRLAAGTDTQYF. The DNA of the CDR3 is TGTGCCAGCAGCCGAAGACTAGCGGCAGGCACAGATACGCAGTATTTT. Supplemented by reference TRBV7-9 and TRBJ2-3, the full variable domain reads DTGVSQNPRHKITKRGQNVTFRCDPISEHNRLYWYRQTLGQGPEFLTYFQNEAQLEKSRLLSDRFSAERPKGSFSTLEIQRTEQGDSAMYLCASSRRLAAGTDTQYFGPGTRLTVL.

This sequence joins TRBV5-5 and TRBJ1-4; D may be TRBD1 (5 bases). The CDR3 runs 12 residues. Trimming removed 4 bases at V and 8 bases at J, with 9 bases between. The V gene's germline CDR1 is SGHKS and CDR2 YYEKEE (reference sequence). In DNA form, the CDR3 reads TGTGCCAGCAGCCTGGGGGAGGAAAAACTGTTTTTT. This gives the protein CASSLGEEKLFF.

Comment on this clone: At one of its ends the junction is not consistent with the germline gene, which may arise from a read error. The chain carries TRBV30 and TRBJ2-3, with 9 bases aligning to TRBD2. This CDR3 is built from 14 residues. Germline loops: CDR1 GTSNPN, CDR2 SVGIG (reference sequence). The CDR3 reads CAGRSGRTGDTQYF. As DNA, the CDR3 is TGTGCCGGGAGGAGCGGGAGGACTGGAGATACGCAGTATTTT.

A remark on this clone: Sequence at one end of the junction differs from germline and may be a read error. V and J are TRBV11-3 and TRBJ2-7; D gene uncertain. Germline loops: CDR1 SGHNT, CDR2 YENEEA. CDR3 length: 17 residues. For the CDR3, the DNA is TGTGCCAGCAGATTAGATCTAAGGTGGCGGCGAGCCTACGAGCAGTACTTC. Translated: CASRLDLRWRRAYEQYF.

Notes on this clone: The junction differs from germline at one of its ends, possibly a read error. The V call is TRBV16, the J call TRBJ2-3; 7 nucleotides match TRBD2. The CDR3 covers 13 residues. Germline-derived CDR1 and CDR2 are KGHSY and FQNENV. Here the CDR3 reads CASSQTSKDTQYF. In DNA form, the CDR3 reads TGTGCCAGCAGCCAGACTAGCAAAGATACGCAGTATTTT.

This chain links TRBV30 with TRBJ2-1, with 9 bases matching TRBD1. V trimming: 3 bases; J trimming: 6 bases; junction bases outside the gene matches: 6. CDR3 size: 14 residues. The germline V gene has CDR1 GTSNPN and CDR2 SVGIG (reference sequence). Written as DNA, the CDR3 is TGTGCCTGGAGGGGGGGGACAGGGTTCAATGAGCAGTTCTTC. As protein: CAWRGGTGFNEQFF.

V and J are TRBV7-9 and TRBJ2-7; D is possibly TRBD2 (6 bases). Germline CDR1 reads SEHNR; CDR2 reads FQNEAQ (reference sequence). The CDR3 spans 13 residues. With 1 base removed from V and 3 bases from J, the gap between germline ends came to 7 bases. CDR3: CASSLGLVYEQYF. DNA of the CDR3: TGTGCCAGCAGCTTAGGACTAGTCTACGAGCAGTACTTC.

This clone came up a few times. This chain's CDR3 is CASSQGDRGPGYGYTF. In DNA, the CDR3 is TGTGCCAGCAGCCAGGGAGACAGGGGGCCTGGCTATGGCTACACCTTC. The chain links TRBV3-1 (or the pseudogene TRBV3-2) to TRBJ1-2; 10 bases fit TRBD1. The CDR3 runs 16 residues. Germline CDR1 is LGHDT and CDR2 is YNNKEL (reference sequence). V dropped 3 bases and J dropped 4; count of bases not matched to a gene: 8.

The chain uses TRBV30 and TRBJ2-7; D not resolved. CDR1 GTSNPN and CDR2 SVGIG come from the germline V gene (reference sequence). V lost 0 bases, J lost 0 bases, and 9 bases lay in between. CDR3 length: 14 amino acids. Here the CDR3 DNA reads TGTGCCTGGAGTGTTAGAACGGTCTCCTACGAGCAGTACTTC. Its translation is CAWSVRTVSYEQYF.

CDR3 protein: CASSRPTGNNQPQHF. The CDR3 DNA sequence: TGTGCCAGCAGCCGCCCGACAGGGAACAATCAGCCCCAGCATTTT. The chain carries TRBV28 and TRBJ1-5, with 7 bases identical to TRBD1. V lost 6 bases and J lost 3; bases outside the gene matches: 8. The germline V gene has CDR1 MDHEN and CDR2 SYDVKM. The CDR3 consists of 15 residues.

The chain is built from TRBV5-1 and TRBJ1-4; TRBD1 aligns across 8 bases. CDR1 is SGHRS, CDR2 YFSETQ, per germline. The CDR3 is 16 residues long. V shed 0 bases, J shed 4 bases, and the junction held 5 bases outside the gene matches. Here the CDR3 DNA reads TGCGCCAGCAGCTTGGGACAGGGGTTCGATAATGAAAAACTGTTTTTT. This codes for CASSLGQGFDNEKLFF.

The sample holds one count of this clone. This chain joins TRBV18 and TRBJ1-6, with D tentatively TRBD1 (5 bases). Trimming removed 5 bases from V and 6 bases from J, with 11 bases in between. This CDR3 is built from 14 residues. Germline-derived CDR1 and CDR2 are KGHSH and LQKENI. The CDR3 nucleotides read TGTGCCAGCTCATCGACAGACAGTAATTCACCCCTCCACTTT. Translated: CASSSTDSNSPLHF.

V is TRBV19 and J is TRBJ1-5, with 12 bases lining up with TRBD1. The V gene's germline CDR1 is LNHDA and CDR2 SQIVND (reference sequence). The CDR3 loop spans 16 amino acids. Trimming cost V 4 bases and J 6 bases; bases outside gene matches: 7. In nucleotides, the CDR3 is TGTGCCAGTAGTAAAGGGGACAGGGGGCTTAGTCAGCCCCAGCATTTT. This sequence encodes CASSKGDRGLSQPQHF.

CDR3 DNA: TGTGCCAGCAGTCCTGAACCCGGGACAGGGGACGGTGGCTACACCTTC. This codes for CASSPEPGTGDGGYTF. The V and J genes are TRBV6-6 and TRBJ1-2, with 10 positions matching TRBD1. The germline CDR1 and CDR2 sequences are MNHNY and SVGAGI (reference sequence). This CDR3 spans 16 amino acids. Trimming removed 5 bases from V and 7 bases from J; junction bases left unmatched: 13.

The rearrangement links TRBV10-3 to TRBJ2-1; 11 positions match TRBD2. The V and J ends lost 6 bases and 5 bases, in that order; junction bases with no gene match: 6. Looked up from germline, CDR1 is ENHRY and CDR2 is SYGVKD. The CDR3 totals 15 residues. Here the CDR3 reads CAIRGTSGHNNEQFF. The CDR3 DNA reads as TGTGCCATCAGGGGGACTAGCGGTCATAACAATGAGCAGTTCTTC.

This sequence joins TRBV28 and TRBJ1-2, with 9 bases identical to TRBD1. CDR1 and CDR2 from the germline V gene are MDHEN and SYDVKM. V lost 5 bases to trimming and J lost 3 bases; unmatched junction nucleotides: 4. The CDR3 has 14 residues. In DNA form, the CDR3 reads TGTGCCAGCAGTGCAGGGGACAGGGACTATGGCTACACCTTC. Amino acids: CASSAGDRDYGYTF.